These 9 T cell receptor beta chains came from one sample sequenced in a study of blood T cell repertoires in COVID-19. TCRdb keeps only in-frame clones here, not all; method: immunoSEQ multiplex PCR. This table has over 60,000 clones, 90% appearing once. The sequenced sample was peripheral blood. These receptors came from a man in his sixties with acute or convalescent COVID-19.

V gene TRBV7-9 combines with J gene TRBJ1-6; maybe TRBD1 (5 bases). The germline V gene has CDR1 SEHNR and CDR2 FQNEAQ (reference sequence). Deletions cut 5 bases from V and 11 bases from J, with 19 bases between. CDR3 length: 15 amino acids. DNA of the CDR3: TGTGCCAGCAGCGGGGGGGAGGCAGGGAAAACACCCCTCCACTTT. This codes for CASSGGEAGKTPLHF.

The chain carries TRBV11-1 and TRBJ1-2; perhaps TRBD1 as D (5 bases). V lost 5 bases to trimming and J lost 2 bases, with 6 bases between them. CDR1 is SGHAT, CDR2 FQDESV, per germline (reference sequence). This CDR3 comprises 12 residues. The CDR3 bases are TGTGCCAGCAGCCGGGGGAACTATGGCTACACCTTC. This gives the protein CASSRGNYGYTF. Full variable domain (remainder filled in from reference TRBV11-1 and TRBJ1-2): EAEVAQSPRYKITEKSQAVAFWCDPISGHATLYWYRQILGQGPELLVQFQDESVVDDSQLPKDRFSAERLKGVDSTLKIQPAELGDSAMYLCASSRGNYGYTFGSGTRLTVV.

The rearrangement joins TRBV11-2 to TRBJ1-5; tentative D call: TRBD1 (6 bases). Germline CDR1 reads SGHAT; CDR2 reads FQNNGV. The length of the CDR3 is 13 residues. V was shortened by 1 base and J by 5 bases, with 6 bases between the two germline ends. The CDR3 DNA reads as TGTGCCAGCAGCTTAGGGACAGATCAGCCCCAGCATTTT. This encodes CASSLGTDQPQHF.

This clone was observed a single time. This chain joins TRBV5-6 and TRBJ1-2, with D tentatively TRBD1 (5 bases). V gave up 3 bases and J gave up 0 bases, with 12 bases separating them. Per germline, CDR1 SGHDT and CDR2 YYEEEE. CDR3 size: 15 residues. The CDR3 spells CASSSGTGANYGYTF. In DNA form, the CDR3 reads TGTGCCAGCAGCTCCGGGACGGGAGCTAACTATGGCTACACCTTC. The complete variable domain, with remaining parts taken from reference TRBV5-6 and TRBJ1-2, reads DAGVTQSPTHLIKTRGQQVTLRCSPKSGHDTVSWYQQALGQGPQFIFQYYEEEERQRGNFPDRFSGHQFPNYSSELNVNALLLGDSALYLCASSSGTGANYGYTFGSGTRLTVV.

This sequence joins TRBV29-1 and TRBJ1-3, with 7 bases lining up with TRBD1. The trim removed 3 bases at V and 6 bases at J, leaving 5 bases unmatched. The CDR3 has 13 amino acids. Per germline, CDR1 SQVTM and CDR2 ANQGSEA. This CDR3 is CSVDKGAENTIYF. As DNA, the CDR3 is TGCAGCGTTGACAAGGGGGCCGAAAACACCATATATTTT.

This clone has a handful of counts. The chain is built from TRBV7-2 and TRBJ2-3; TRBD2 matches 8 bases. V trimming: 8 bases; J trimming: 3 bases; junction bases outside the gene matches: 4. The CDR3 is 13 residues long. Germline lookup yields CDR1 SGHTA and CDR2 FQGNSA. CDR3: CASGRGATDTQYF. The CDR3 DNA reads TGTGCCAGCGGGCGGGGGGCAACAGATACGCAGTATTTT. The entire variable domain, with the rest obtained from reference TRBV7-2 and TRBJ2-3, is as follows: GAGVSQSPSNKVTEKGKDVELRCDPISGHTALYWYRQSLGQGLEFLIYFQGNSAPDKSGLPSDRFSAERTGGSVSTLTIQRTQQEDSAVYLCASGRGATDTQYFGPGTRLTVL.

CDR3 sequence (DNA): TGTGCCAGCAGTTTGGGCAGGGGGCGCCACGAGCAGTACTTC. This codes for CASSLGRGRHEQYF. The chain couples TRBV27 to TRBJ2-7, with 8 bases fitting TRBD1. The CDR3 spans 14 residues. The germline V gene has CDR1 MNHEY and CDR2 SMNVEV (reference sequence). V lost 3 bases and J lost 5; bases outside the gene matches: 6.

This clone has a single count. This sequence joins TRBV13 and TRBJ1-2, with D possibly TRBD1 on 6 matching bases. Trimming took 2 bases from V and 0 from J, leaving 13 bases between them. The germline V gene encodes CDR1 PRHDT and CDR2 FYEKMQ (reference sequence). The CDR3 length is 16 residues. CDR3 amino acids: CASSLNRARANYGYTF. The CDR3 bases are TGTGCCAGCAGCTTAAACAGGGCCCGAGCTAACTATGGCTACACCTTC.

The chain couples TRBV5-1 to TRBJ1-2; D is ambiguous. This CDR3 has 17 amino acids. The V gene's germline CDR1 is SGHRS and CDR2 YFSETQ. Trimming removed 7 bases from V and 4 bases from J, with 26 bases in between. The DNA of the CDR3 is TGCGCCAGCTCAAACCGTCCCGCAGTCGGGATAACCTATGGCTACACCTTC. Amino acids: CASSNRPAVGITYGYTF.